This TCR beta chain was found in a study of T cells after yellow fever vaccination. Study at large: Any fraction with a low cell number was prepared using SMART-Seq v4 Ultra Low Input.

On this clonotype: The antigen is not known.

CDR1 and CDR2 (germline): SQVTM, ANQGSEA. The CDR3 runs 15 residues. Trimming left V 4 bases short and J 3 bases short, with 19 bases between. Findings of the study overall: Though it reached lower strength, the secondary response hit its peak faster, day 5 versus 15. A large majority of primary-vaccination clones showed up again after the booster (96% CD4, about 90% CD8).

The 5'RACE template-switching step produced TCR cDNA and added a universal primer site and UMIs. MiXCR was run by TCRdb on the 5' RACE reads, yielding one entry per CDR3 protein. This sample has approximately 550,000 distinct CDR3 sequences; about 13% occur once, and the top ten carry about an eighth. The source was PBMCs, collected on the day of the yellow fever booster vaccination. This receptor was taken from a man aged 30-40 years who received the YFV17D yellow fever vaccine. The chain combines TRBV29-1 with TRBJ2-7; tentative D call: TRBD2 (6 bases). As DNA, the CDR3 is TGCAGCGTTGTTCAGACCCTTGCGCGGGGCTACGAGCAGTACTTC. Protein product: CSVVQTLARGYEQYF.